Following are 18 T cell receptor beta chains from one sample sequenced in a study of cytomegalovirus exposure and HLA in healthy donors. This table comes from immunoSEQ multiplex PCR, and its TCRdb copy is limited to in-frame clones, with some not included. The sample holds 260,000 or so clones, 88% seen once. Sequencing used PBMCs. The receptor source for this set is a woman between 18 and 29 years old in good health and CMV-seronegative.

The chain joins TRBV5-1 to TRBJ1-1; D remains ambiguous. The CDR3 spans 14 residues. Germline CDR1 reads SGHRS; CDR2 reads YFSETQ. V shed 0 bases and J shed 7 bases, with 13 bases lying between them. CDR3 nucleotide sequence: TGCGCCAGCAGCTTGGCCGGAGGGCTCGGTGAAGCTTTCTTT. As protein: CASSLAGGLGEAFF.

This clone was counted between two and nine times. The chain uses TRBV27 and TRBJ2-4; D ambiguous. The V end lost 3 bases, the J end lost 9 bases, and 15 bases lay between the germline ends. The CDR3 contains 14 residues. CDR1 MNHEY and CDR2 SMNVEV come from the germline V gene (reference sequence). Here the CDR3 reads CASSFRGPSSIQYF. The CDR3 DNA reads as TGTGCCAGCAGTTTCCGAGGCCCCTCCAGCATTCAGTACTTC.

The chain joins TRBV5-8 to TRBJ1-2; 11 nucleotides line up with TRBD1. The CDR3 totals 13 residues. J lost 14 bases, V lost 3 bases, and 9 bases had no gene match. Germline CDR1 reads SGHTS; CDR2 reads YDEGEE. CDR3 sequence: CASSWDRGFEKTF. The CDR3 DNA is TGTGCCAGCAGCTGGGACAGGGGGTTTGAAAAGACCTTC.

The chain carries TRBV6-1 and TRBJ1-2, with TRBD1 as a possible D gene (5 bases). The CDR3 runs 16 residues. The V gene lost 2 bases and the J gene lost 0 bases, with 13 bases spanning the gap. Germline values: CDR1 MNHNS, CDR2 SASEGT. The CDR3 loop is CASSETGGISNYGYTF. The CDR3 DNA sequence: TGTGCCAGCAGTGAAACGGGGGGAATATCTAACTATGGCTACACCTTC.

The chain recombines TRBV5-8 with TRBJ2-2, with TRBD2 matching over 7 bases. The CDR3 covers 15 residues. Germline lookup yields CDR1 SGHTS and CDR2 YDEGEE. Germline trimming cut 0 bases from V and 5 bases from J; bases unmatched to any gene: 4. CDR3 nucleotide sequence: TGTGCCAGCAGCTTGGCGGGAGGTCGGACCGGGGAGCTGTTTTTT. Translation gives CASSLAGGRTGELFF. The full variable domain, rest sourced from reference TRBV5-8 and TRBJ2-2, is EAGVTQSPTHLIKTRGQQATLRCSPISGHTSVYWYQQALGLGLQFLLWYDEGEERNRGNFPPRFSGRQFPNYSSELNVNALELEDSALYLCASSLAGGRTGELFFGEGSRLTVL.

This clone appeared once. The chain links TRBV4-3 to TRBJ2-7, with 9 bases lining up with TRBD1. Germline CDR1 reads LGHNA; CDR2 reads YSLEER. This CDR3 has 15 residues. The trim removed 4 bases at V and 4 bases at J, leaving 8 bases unmatched. The CDR3, as DNA: TGCGCCAGCAGCCGCCAACAGGGGGCCGCTTACGAGCAGTACTTC. Translation gives CASSRQQGAAYEQYF.

The chain has TRBV4-3 and TRBJ2-1; tentative D call: TRBD2 (5 bases). Germline loops: CDR1 LGHNA, CDR2 YSLEER. The CDR3 spans 12 residues. The V end was cut by 0 bases, the J end by 8 bases, with 5 bases between. The CDR3 reads CASSQDSDEQFF. CDR3 DNA sequence: TGCGCCAGCAGCCAAGATAGCGATGAGCAGTTCTTC.

The chain uses TRBV27 and TRBJ2-1; weak D call: TRBD2 (6 bases). There are 16 residues in the CDR3. Germline V gene lookup returns CDR1 MNHEY and CDR2 SMNVEV (reference sequence). V was shortened by 3 bases and J by 1 base, with 13 bases between the two germline ends. The CDR3 protein is CASSLLGGISYNEQFF. In nucleotides, the CDR3 is TGTGCCAGCAGTTTGCTCGGAGGGATTTCCTACAATGAGCAGTTCTTC.

This rearrangement joins TRBV5-1 to TRBJ2-5; 9 bases line up with TRBD1. Unmatched junction bases numbered 6, after V lost 5 bases and J lost 4 bases. Germline V lookup: CDR1 SGHRS, CDR2 YFSETQ. The CDR3 totals 14 residues. CDR3 coding DNA: TGCGCCAGCAGATTCGGGACAGGGAGAGAGACCCAGTACTTC. This translates into CASRFGTGRETQYF.

This clone was detected only a few times. The V gene is TRBV18, the J gene TRBJ1-5, with 10 bases matching TRBD1. Germline-derived CDR1 and CDR2 are KGHSH and LQKENI. There are 16 residues in the CDR3. J was trimmed by 4 bases and V by 3 bases; bases with no gene match: 6. In DNA form, the CDR3 reads TGTGCCAGCTCACCCGGACAGGGGGACCCTAATCAGCCCCAGCATTTT. Protein product: CASSPGQGDPNQPQHF.

This chain links TRBV4-3 with TRBJ2-2; possible D gene TRBD2, 5 bases. This CDR3 is built from 13 residues. Trimming stripped 7 bases from V and 6 bases from J, with 12 bases between. The V gene's germline CDR1 is LGHNA and CDR2 YSLEER. This chain's CDR3 is CASTSWPAGELFF. DNA for the CDR3: TGCGCCAGCACTAGCTGGCCTGCCGGGGAGCTGTTTTTT.

The V and J genes are TRBV4-1 and TRBJ1-2; 8 bases are shared with TRBD1. CDR1 is MGHRA and CDR2 is YSYEKL in the germline V gene. The junction had 4 bases not matched to a gene; V was cut back by 3 bases and J by 4 bases. The CDR3 has 14 residues. Written as DNA, the CDR3 is TGCGCCAGCAGCCAGCTCGACAGGGGCTATGGCTACACCTTC. Protein product: CASSQLDRGYGYTF.

This chain uses TRBV29-1 with TRBJ2-1; perhaps TRBD1 as D (6 bases). V was clipped by 1 base and J by 4 bases, with 11 bases between them. The CDR3 length is 14 residues. Germline CDR1 reads SQVTM; CDR2 reads ANQGSEA. CDR3 loop: CSVEVTQGYNEQFF. In DNA, the CDR3 is TGCAGCGTTGAAGTGACCCAGGGGTACAATGAGCAGTTCTTC.

The V call is TRBV18, the J call TRBJ1-4, with TRBD1 matching 7 bases. Trimming took 5 bases from V and 4 from J; bases not matched to a gene: 4. In germline, CDR1 is KGHSH, CDR2 LQKENI. The CDR3 is 14 residues long. CDR3 sequence reads: CASSEGAGNEKLFF. In nucleotides, the CDR3 is TGTGCCAGCTCAGAGGGGGCCGGTAATGAAAAACTGTTTTTT.

V is TRBV4-3 and J is TRBJ1-1, with D perhaps TRBD1 (6 bases). This CDR3 spans 14 amino acids. V was cut by 0 bases and J by 7 bases, with 12 bases left in between. The germline V gene encodes CDR1 LGHNA and CDR2 YSLEER. This CDR3 is CASSQDPGALEAFF. CDR3 nucleotides: TGCGCCAGCAGCCAAGATCCAGGGGCCCTTGAAGCTTTCTTT.

The rearrangement joins TRBV12-5 to TRBJ2-1; 8 bases fit TRBD1. The CDR3 is 15 residues long. The V gene end was trimmed by 4 bases and the J gene end by 5 bases; junction bases not matched to a gene: 7. Germline-derived CDR1 and CDR2 are LGHNT and FRNRAP. CDR3 sequence reads: CASGSRRTGNNEQFF. CDR3 DNA sequence: TGTGCTAGTGGTTCGAGGAGGACAGGGAACAATGAGCAGTTCTTC.

J is TRBJ2-5 and V is TRBV28, with 10 bases that match TRBD1. The CDR3 is 15 residues long. The trim removed 4 bases at V and 3 bases at J, leaving 5 bases unmatched. Germline CDR1 and CDR2: MDHEN and SYDVKM. The CDR3 nucleotides read TGTGCCAGCAGTTCAGACAGGGGGCGCGAAGAGACCCAGTACTTC. Translated, it gives CASSSDRGREETQYF.

The chain joins TRBV25-1 to TRBJ2-1; D is possibly TRBD1 (5 bases). Trimming removed 2 bases at V and 2 bases at J, with 10 bases between. The germline V gene has CDR1 MGHDK and CDR2 SYGVNS. The CDR3 consists of 15 residues. The CDR3: CASSEEQAPYNEQFF. In DNA, the CDR3 is TGTGCCAGCAGTGAAGAACAGGCCCCCTACAATGAGCAGTTCTTC. Full variable domain (missing parts from reference TRBV25-1 and TRBJ2-1): EADIYQTPRYLVIGTGKKITLECSQTMGHDKMYWYQQDPGMELHLIHYSYGVNSTEKGDLSSESTVSRIRTEHFPLTLESARPSHTSQYLCASSEEQAPYNEQFFGPGTRLTVL.